The 16 T cell receptor beta chains below all came from one sample that was sequenced in a study of T cell repertoires in cytomegalovirus infection. One entry per CDR3 protein results from TCRdb running MiXCR on the reads. The sample holds approximately 750,000 distinct CDR3 sequences; roughly 36% are singletons and the top ten take 2.5% to 3.5%. Sequencing was performed on PBMCs. These TCRs come from a human donor in good health (CMV status not recorded). Some clones in this sample may be carry-over from other donors' samples.

Ten or more counts support this clonotype. The chain recombines TRBV7-2 with TRBJ1-5; D possibly corresponds to TRBD1 (5 bases). CDR3 length equals 13 residues. Germline lookup yields CDR1 SGHTA and CDR2 FQGNSA. V lost 5 bases and J lost 4, with 9 bases in between. The CDR3 sequence is CASSPTVNQPQHF. The CDR3 DNA reads TGTGCCAGCAGCCCGACAGTGAATCAGCCCCAGCATTTT.

This clonotype was found many times. The chain links TRBV7-2 to TRBJ2-6; a possible D gene is TRBD2 (5 bases). V lost 2 bases and J lost 0, with 14 bases in between. CDR1 SGHTA and CDR2 FQGNSA come from the germline V gene. This CDR3 has 18 amino acids. The CDR3 nucleotides read TGTGCCAGCAGCTTAAGGGTTAGCGCGATCTCTGGGGCCAACGTCCTGACTTTC. Residues: CASSLRVSAISGANVLTF.

The chain employs TRBV19 and TRBJ2-7, with D maybe TRBD2 (5 bases). This CDR3 has 15 residues. Germline V gene sequence: CDR1 LNHDA, CDR2 SQIVND (reference sequence). Trimming took off 3 bases at V and 2 bases at J, with 14 bases between the two ends. The CDR3 region is CASSMEAGPTYEQYF. CDR3 coding DNA: TGTGCCAGTAGTATGGAGGCAGGACCTACCTACGAGCAGTACTTC. The variable domain in full, completed from reference TRBV19 and TRBJ2-7, reads DGGITQSPKYLFRKEGQNVTLSCEQNLNHDAMYWYRQDPGQGLRLIYYSQIVNDFQKGDIAEGYSVSREKKESFPLTVTSAQKNPTAFYLCASSMEAGPTYEQYFGPGTRLTVT.

In this sample, this clonotype turned up a few times. This sequence joins TRBV5-1 and TRBJ1-2; 9 nucleotides match TRBD1. V dropped 0 bases and J dropped 3; count of bases not matched to a gene: 0. The CDR3 has 14 amino acids. Germline-derived CDR1 and CDR2 are SGHRS and YFSETQ. The CDR3 region is CASSLGDRDYGYTF. The DNA for the CDR3 is TGCGCCAGCAGCTTGGGGGACAGGGACTATGGCTACACCTTC.

This clonotype was recorded once. CDR3 amino acids: CASSPLPRGRPYNEQFF. In nucleotides, the CDR3 is TGTGCCAGTAGTCCCTTACCCCGGGGCCGACCCTACAATGAGCAGTTCTTC. V gene TRBV19 combines with J gene TRBJ2-1; the D call may be TRBD1 or TRBD2 (5 bases each). V lost 5 bases and J 2 bases, leaving 19 bases between the germline ends. CDR1 and CDR2 (germline): LNHDA, SQIVND (reference sequence). The CDR3 contains 17 residues. Drawing the rest from reference TRBV19 and TRBJ2-1, the complete variable domain is DGGITQSPKYLFRKEGQNVTLSCEQNLNHDAMYWYRQDPGQGLRLIYYSQIVNDFQKGDIAEGYSVSREKKESFPLTVTSAQKNPTAFYLCASSPLPRGRPYNEQFFGPGTRLTVL.

On this clonotype: One end of the junction fails to match germline, which may point to a read error. This rearrangement joins TRBV12-3 or TRBV12-4 to TRBJ1-2; 7 bases map to TRBD1. The CDR3 is 12 amino acids. CDR3 DNA sequence: TGTGCCAGCAGTTTGAACAGGGGTGGCTACCCCTTC. This gives the protein CASSLNRGGYPF.

At least ten counts were recorded for this clonotype. The V and J genes are TRBV7-8 and TRBJ2-1; perhaps TRBD1 as D (6 bases). The CDR3 is 12 amino acids. V gave up 5 bases and J gave up 12 bases, with 14 bases separating them. Germline CDR1 and CDR2: SGHVS and FQNEAQ. The CDR3 sequence: CASSQGSGGQFF. DNA for the CDR3: TGTGCCAGCAGCCAGGGGTCAGGAGGGCAGTTCTTC.

The sample holds a few counts of this clonotype. J is TRBJ2-3 and V is TRBV7-3; TRBD2 aligns across 12 bases. The CDR3 totals 15 residues. V gave up 4 bases and J gave up 6 bases; unmatched junction bases: 5. Germline V gives CDR1 SGHTA, CDR2 FQGTGA. CDR3 residues: CASSSTSGGFDTQYF. CDR3 DNA: TGTGCCAGCAGCTCGACTAGCGGGGGCTTCGATACGCAGTATTTT.

The V and J genes are TRBV24-1 and TRBJ1-1; no clear D. This CDR3 spans 15 amino acids. The V end lost 7 bases, the J end lost 2 bases, and 16 bases lay between the germline ends. Germline V gene sequence: CDR1 KGHDR, CDR2 SFDVKD. In DNA form, the CDR3 reads TGTGCCACCAGCCCGACGGGGTATGGCAACACTGAAGCTTTCTTT. Translating it yields CATSPTGYGNTEAFF.

The V gene is TRBV4-1, the J gene TRBJ1-2; a possible D gene is TRBD1 (6 bases). Per germline, CDR1 MGHRA and CDR2 YSYEKL. CDR3 size: 14 residues. Trimming left V 0 bases short and J 8 bases short, with 13 bases between. As DNA, the CDR3 is TGCGCCAGCAGCCAAGAACGGGGGGCGCGAGGCTACACCTTC. Translated, it gives CASSQERGARGYTF.

The rearrangement joins TRBV13 to TRBJ1-3, with 9 positions matching TRBD1. V lost 2 bases to trimming and J lost 2 bases; unmatched junction nucleotides: 13. The CDR3 extends over 19 amino acids. Germline values: CDR1 PRHDT, CDR2 FYEKMQ (reference sequence). The CDR3 region has the DNA TGTGCCAGCAGCTTAAAAGGACAGGGGACTTTGTTGGCTGGAAACACCATATATTTT. The encoded protein is CASSLKGQGTLLAGNTIYF.

This chain links TRBV12-3 or TRBV12-4 with TRBJ2-1; 7 bases are a match to TRBD2. There are 14 residues in the CDR3. Unmatched junction bases numbered 10, after V lost 7 bases and J lost 7 bases. The DNA for the CDR3 is TGTGCCAGCACCCGGGACTACCCCGCGAATGAGCAGTTCTTC. It specifies CASTRDYPANEQFF.

This clonotype was counted between two and nine times. The chain employs TRBV10-3 and TRBJ2-1; 8 bases align to TRBD2. In germline, CDR1 is ENHRY, CDR2 SYGVKD. The CDR3 runs 16 residues. Unmatched junction bases numbered 12, after V lost 6 bases and J lost 5 bases. CDR3 DNA sequence: TGTGCCATCAGCCTAACCACGGGGGGGATAAACAATGAGCAGTTCTTC. It yields the protein CAISLTTGGINNEQFF.

This chain joins TRBV28 and TRBJ2-5; the match to TRBD2 covers 13 bases. Germline loops: CDR1 MDHEN, CDR2 SYDVKM. The CDR3 is 16 amino acids. With 7 bases clipped from V and 5 bases from J, the junction kept 10 bases outside the gene matches. CDR3 region: CASTRLAGGGAETQYF. CDR3 sequence (DNA): TGTGCCAGCACAAGACTAGCGGGAGGAGGGGCGGAGACCCAGTACTTC.

This chain links TRBV19 with TRBJ1-2; TRBD1 matches at 8 bases. The CDR3 is made up of 13 amino acids. The germline gives CDR1 LNHDA, CDR2 SQIVND (reference sequence). The ends lost 10 bases at V and 5 bases at J; junction bases unmatched: 9. CDR3 sequence: CATLDRAGYGYTF. The CDR3 DNA is TGTGCCACCCTGGACAGGGCAGGGTATGGCTACACCTTC. Drawing the rest from reference TRBV19 and TRBJ1-2, the complete variable domain is DGGITQSPKYLFRKEGQNVTLSCEQNLNHDAMYWYRQDPGQGLRLIYYSQIVNDFQKGDIAEGYSVSREKKESFPLTVTSAQKNPTAFYLCATLDRAGYGYTFGSGTRLTVV.

Ten or more counts support this clonotype. V and J are TRBV27 and TRBJ2-3; no clear D. The germline gives CDR1 MNHEY, CDR2 SMNVEV (reference sequence). The CDR3 covers 15 residues. Trimming shortened V by 2 bases and J by 0 bases, and 9 bases separated the two germline ends. The CDR3 sequence: CASSLRHPSTDTQYF. CDR3 DNA: TGTGCCAGCAGTTTACGCCACCCTAGCACAGATACGCAGTATTTT.